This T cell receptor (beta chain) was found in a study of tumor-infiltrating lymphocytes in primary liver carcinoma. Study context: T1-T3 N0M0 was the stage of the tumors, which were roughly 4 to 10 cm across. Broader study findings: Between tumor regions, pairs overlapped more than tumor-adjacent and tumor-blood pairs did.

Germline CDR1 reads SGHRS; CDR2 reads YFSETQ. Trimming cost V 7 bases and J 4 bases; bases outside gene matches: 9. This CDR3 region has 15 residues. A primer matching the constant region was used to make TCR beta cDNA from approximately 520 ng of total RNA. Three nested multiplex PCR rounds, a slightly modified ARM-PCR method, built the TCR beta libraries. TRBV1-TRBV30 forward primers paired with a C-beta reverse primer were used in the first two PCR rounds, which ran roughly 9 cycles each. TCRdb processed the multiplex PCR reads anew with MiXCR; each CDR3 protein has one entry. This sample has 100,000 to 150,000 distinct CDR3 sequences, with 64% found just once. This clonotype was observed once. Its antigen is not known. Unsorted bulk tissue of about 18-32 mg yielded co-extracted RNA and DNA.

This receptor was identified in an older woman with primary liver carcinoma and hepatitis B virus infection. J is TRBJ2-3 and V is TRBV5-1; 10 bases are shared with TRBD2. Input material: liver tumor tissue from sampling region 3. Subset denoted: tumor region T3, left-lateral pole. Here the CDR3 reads CASGSSGRAADTQYF. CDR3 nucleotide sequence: TGCGCCAGCGGCTCGAGCGGGAGGGCCGCAGATACGCAGTATTTT.